This T cell receptor (beta chain) was sequenced during a study of T-cell reconstitution after alpha-beta-depleted transplantation in children. Unique molecular identifiers were used to barcode this TCRbeta library. MiXCR, run by TCRdb on the PCR reads, gives a single entry per CDR3 protein. The data show about 440,000 distinct CDR3 sequences, 43% seen once. About this clonotype: Its antigen remains unknown. A much larger clone is a single base away; this may be a read error.

CDR1 DFQATT and CDR2 SNEGSKA come from the germline V gene (reference sequence). The CDR3 sequence is 15 residues long. V lost 3 bases and J lost 4, with 17 bases in between. Broader study findings: Some patients owed their high day-60 TCRbeta diversity to surviving recipient T cells and thymic progenitors. Newly produced T cells mostly provided counts and TCRbeta diversity after one year, as hyperexpanded clones declined. There were reportedly several hundred expanded graft clones from which alpha-beta T cells came about two months after transplant.

This sequence was found in a girl aged 2 to 9 with aplastic anemia, due to receive a stem cell transplant. V is TRBV20-1 and J is TRBJ2-3; no clear D. Sequenced material: PBMCs, taken before TCRalphabeta/CD19-depleted stem cell transplant. The CDR3 loop reads CSARHWNMGADTQYF. In DNA, the CDR3 is TGCAGTGCTAGGCACTGGAATATGGGCGCAGATACGCAGTATTTT.